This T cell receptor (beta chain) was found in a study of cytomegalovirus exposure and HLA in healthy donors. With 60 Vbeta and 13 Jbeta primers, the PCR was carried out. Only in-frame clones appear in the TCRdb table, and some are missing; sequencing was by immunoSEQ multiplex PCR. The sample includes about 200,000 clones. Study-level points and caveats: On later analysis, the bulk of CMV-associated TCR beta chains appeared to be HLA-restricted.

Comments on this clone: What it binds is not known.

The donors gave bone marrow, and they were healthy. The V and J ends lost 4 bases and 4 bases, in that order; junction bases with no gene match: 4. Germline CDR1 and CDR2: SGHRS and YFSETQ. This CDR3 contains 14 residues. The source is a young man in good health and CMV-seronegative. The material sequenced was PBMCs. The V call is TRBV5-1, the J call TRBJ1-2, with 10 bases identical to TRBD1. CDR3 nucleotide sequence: TGCGCCAGCAGCATGACAGGGGGCCCCTATGGCTACACCTTC. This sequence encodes CASSMTGGPYGYTF.